This T cell receptor (beta chain) was sequenced in a study of Ad26.COV2.S vaccination and SARS-CoV-2 variants. Using immunoSEQ multiplex PCR, the repertoire was profiled, and TCRdb retains in-frame clones only, with some absent. The profile shows more than 300,000 clones, 85% to 90% of them singletons. The treatment is: 15 to 20 received Ad26.COV2.S at low or high dose, single or two shots; roughly 5 received placebo; per-sample allocation not given. Material that was analyzed had been drawn on day 63 after the first vaccine or placebo injection. The sequencing used peripheral blood, collected in a trial of Ad26.COV2.S vaccine versus placebo. The sequence came from a person between 18 and 59 years old who received the Ad26.COV2.S COVID-19 vaccine or a placebo.

CDR3 coding DNA: TGTGCCAGCAGAGGGGACTCCTGGTCCCAAAACATTCAGTACTTC. This sequence encodes CASRGDSWSQNIQYF. V usage is TRBV2 and J usage is TRBJ2-4; weak D call: TRBD2 (6 bases). V was shortened by 6 bases and J by 5 bases, with 17 bases between the two germline ends. The CDR3 length is 15 residues. CDR1 and CDR2 (germline): SNHLY, FYNNEI.